This record covers a single T cell receptor beta chain. As yet, its antigen is unknown. This sample was included in a study of cytomegalovirus exposure and HLA in healthy donors. Overall study context: Unique TCRs from HLA-typed donors, 85 million to 100 million of them, were held in an early data release.

PCR amplification relied on 60 Vbeta primers (plus 13 Jbeta primers). Sequencing used immunoSEQ multiplex PCR; TCRdb keeps in-frame clones, though not all of them. The sample consists of around 170,000 clones, about 80% of them appearing once. Points from the study as a whole: A few CMV-associated chains proved CMV antigen-specific in vitro.

Losses at the gene ends were 2 bases for V and 0 bases for J; bases not matched to a gene: 15. CDR3 length: 20 residues. Per germline, CDR1 SGHNT and CDR2 YENEEA. V is TRBV11-3 and J is TRBJ2-5; TRBD2 matches at 10 bases. This clonotype was sampled from a man aged 40-49 years in good health and CMV-seronegative. The sequencing sample was made of PBMCs. CDR3 bases: TGTGCCAGCAGCTTAAGTGGGGGGTCTGAGCGGGAGGGGTACCAAGAGACCCAGTACTTC. This encodes CASSLSGGSEREGYQETQYF.